A few counts support the clone carrying this T cell receptor (beta chain). What it binds is unknown. Use of 60 Vbeta and 13 Jbeta primers characterized the PCR. Sequencing used immunoSEQ multiplex PCR; TCRdb keeps in-frame clones, though not all of them. The sample contains roughly 220,000 clones, around 64% of which appear only once. The sample belongs to a study of cytomegalovirus exposure and HLA in healthy donors. The wider study: Drawn from HLA-typed donors, approximately 86 million unique TCRs were held in an early data release.

The CDR3 has 14 amino acids. Trimming took off 8 bases at V and 3 bases at J, with 16 bases between the two ends. The germline CDR1 and CDR2 sequences are SNHLY and FYNNEI. Study conclusions and caveats: It was reported in a later analysis that an Asian-associated ancestry cluster showed fewer N-insertions than the approximately 670-donor mean. Researchers reported in a later analysis that a missense DCLRE1C variant was tied to TCR beta V- and J-gene trimming. An analysis was carried out at a later point. It showed that HLA-associated TCR beta chains were more clonally expanded than equally common non-associated chains.

Sequenced input: PBMCs. V and J are TRBV2 and TRBJ1-2, with a tentative D call TRBD1 (6 bases). This TCR was recovered from a man between 40 and 49 years old in good health and CMV-seropositive. The CDR3 loop is CASRAGARYYGYTF. For the CDR3, the DNA is TGTGCCAGCCGAGCAGGGGCCCGCTACTATGGCTACACCTTC.